This T cell receptor (beta chain) was documented in a study of cytomegalovirus exposure and HLA in healthy donors. To note about this clone: Its specificity is unknown.

The CDR3 contains 13 residues. The germline V and J ends were trimmed by 6 bases and 4 bases, with 15 bases remaining between them. Germline V CDR1 and CDR2: SQVTM, ANQGSEA. The PCR contained 60 Vbeta and 13 Jbeta primers. TCRdb's copy holds only in-frame clones and misses some; the assay was immunoSEQ multiplex PCR. This sample carries more than 50,000 clones, approximately 82% of them seen once, and the ten largest clones take roughly 25%. Study-level findings and limits: Upon later analysis, TCR association rates were observed to vary by HLA locus, being highest for DRB1 and lowest for HLA-C. It emerged from a later analysis that several of the most significant clusters appeared to be linked to common viral pathogens.

The chain is built from TRBV29-1 and TRBJ1-1; D perhaps matches TRBD1 (5 bases). The sample was PBMCs. The sequence derives from a woman aged 40 to 50 in good health and CMV-seropositive. The CDR3 coding sequence is TGCAGCGTACGACATAGGGGATCCACTGAAGCTTTCTTT. Translated, it gives CSVRHRGSTEAFF.